These 20 T cell receptor beta chains share one sample of origin, sequenced in a study of shared clonotypes between healthy human individuals. Terminally differentiated effector memory CD45RA+ cells were excluded by CCR7 positive selection of CD45RO-negative cells. The assay was immunoSEQ multiplex PCR, and TCRdb's table has in-frame clones only and misses some. The sample has some 2 million clones, about 95% seen once. Sequenced: naive CD8+ T cells sorted from blood. The receptors here all came from a man younger than 35 in good health.

J is TRBJ2-1 and V is TRBV4-3, with a weak D call TRBD2 (6 bases). The length of the CDR3 is 15 residues. CDR1 is LGHNA, CDR2 YSLEER, per germline. V was cut by 1 base and J by 2 bases, with 9 bases left in between. Here the CDR3 reads CASSQGLATYNEQFF. In nucleotides, the CDR3 is TGCGCCAGCAGCCAAGGGCTAGCGACCTACAATGAGCAGTTCTTC.

Note on this clone: Other DNA sequences in this specimen translate into the identical CDR3. The chain joins TRBV9 to TRBJ2-7; D gene unclear. From germline, CDR1 is SGDLS and CDR2 YYNGEE. CDR3 length equals 13 residues. Trimming took 2 bases from V and 1 from J, leaving 7 bases between them. CDR3 sequence reads: CASSVAESYEQYF. The DNA for the CDR3 is TGTGCCAGCAGCGTCGCGGAGTCCTACGAGCAGTACTTC.

Notes on this clone: Other DNA variants within this sample encode the same CDR3. The chain has TRBV27 and TRBJ2-2, with D unresolved. V lost 3 bases and J lost 1, with 6 bases in between. The CDR3 has 14 residues. Germline CDR1 is MNHEY and CDR2 is SMNVEV (reference sequence). CDR3 loop: CASSLYGNTGELFF. Written as DNA, the CDR3 is TGTGCCAGCAGTTTGTATGGGAACACCGGGGAGCTGTTTTTT.

The chain has TRBV5-4 and TRBJ2-1, with 10 bases identical to TRBD1. The J segment lost 6 bases and the V segment lost 3 bases, leaving 6 bases of the junction unmatched. CDR1 is SGHNT, CDR2 YYREEE, per germline (reference sequence). The length of the CDR3 is 15 residues. This CDR3 reads CASSYDRGRRNEQFF. As DNA, the CDR3 is TGTGCCAGCAGCTACGACAGGGGGCGTCGCAATGAGCAGTTCTTC.

V gene TRBV6-6 combines with J gene TRBJ2-3, with TRBD1 as a possible D gene (6 bases). Trimming removed 7 bases at V and 3 bases at J, with 17 bases between. Germline CDR1 and CDR2: MNHNY and SVGAGI (reference sequence). The CDR3 is made up of 15 amino acids. CDR3: CASIHSPGDTDTQYF. The CDR3 region has the DNA TGTGCCAGCATTCATAGCCCAGGGGATACAGATACGCAGTATTTT.

The chain uses TRBV4-1 and TRBJ2-7; TRBD2 matches 9 bases. The germline gives CDR1 MGHRA, CDR2 YSYEKL. This CDR3 region has 15 residues. Germline trimming cut 4 bases from V and 3 bases from J; bases unmatched to any gene: 7. This CDR3 is CASSLRVAGDYEQYF. CDR3 DNA: TGCGCCAGCAGCCTCCGGGTAGCGGGGGACTACGAGCAGTACTTC.

J is TRBJ2-7 and V is TRBV9, with TRBD2 matching over 9 bases. With V trimmed by 0 bases and J by 6 bases, 10 bases remained unmatched. The CDR3 runs to 16 residues. Germline V gives CDR1 SGDLS, CDR2 YYNGEE. The CDR3 bases are TGTGCCAGCAGCGTAGCTCGTGATAGCGGGAGAACCGAGCAGTACTTC. This encodes CASSVARDSGRTEQYF.

The V call is TRBV13, the J call TRBJ2-7; D possibly matches TRBD1 or TRBD2 (5 bases each). This CDR3 comprises 15 residues. The germline gives CDR1 PRHDT, CDR2 FYEKMQ (reference sequence). V was pared by 0 bases and J by 4 bases, with 13 bases between. CDR3 region: CASSLGRGLSYEQYF. DNA for the CDR3: TGTGCCAGCAGCTTAGGCCGGGGCCTTTCTTACGAGCAGTACTTC.

The J gene is TRBJ1-6, the V gene TRBV30; weak D call: TRBD1 (5 bases). This CDR3 contains 14 residues. V was pared by 8 bases and J by 7 bases, with 18 bases between. In germline, CDR1 is GTSNPN, CDR2 SVGIG (reference sequence). CDR3 DNA: TGTGCCAGCTTTATGGGGGTCGGCAATTCACCCCTCCACTTT. Protein: CASFMGVGNSPLHF.

The chain links TRBV5-6 to TRBJ1-2, with no clear D. The CDR3 spans 14 residues. Germline-derived CDR1 and CDR2 are SGHDT and YYEEEE. Trimming took 1 base from V and 8 from J, leaving 15 bases between them. The CDR3 sequence is CASSLRTAWEGYTF. The CDR3, as DNA: TGTGCCAGCAGCTTGCGGACGGCCTGGGAGGGCTACACCTTC.

V and J are TRBV6-5 and TRBJ2-3, with a possible D match to TRBD1 (6 bases). CDR3 length: 13 residues. Trimming cost V 2 bases and J 5 bases, with 8 bases left between them. Germline-derived CDR1 and CDR2 are MNHEY and SVGAGI. The CDR3 DNA reads as TGTGCCAGCAGTTACATAGGGGGAGATACGCAGTATTTT. It encodes CASSYIGGDTQYF.

The CDR3 DNA sequence: TGTGCCATCAGTGAGTCAACGGACACTTCCTACGAGCAGTACTTC. Its translation is CAISESTDTSYEQYF. V usage is TRBV10-3 and J usage is TRBJ2-7; tentatively, D is TRBD1 (5 bases). Germline values: CDR1 ENHRY, CDR2 SYGVKD. V dropped 0 bases and J dropped 1 base, with 10 bases sitting between them. The CDR3 length is 15 residues.

This chain uses TRBV14 with TRBJ2-7, with 10 bases fitting TRBD1. Germline V gene data show CDR1 as SGHDN and CDR2 as FVKESK. There are 16 residues in the CDR3. Losses at the gene ends were 4 bases for V and 6 bases for J; bases not matched to a gene: 12. The CDR3 DNA reads as TGTGCCAGCAGCCCCCATGTAGGGACAGGGGTTACCGAGCAGTACTTC. This translates into CASSPHVGTGVTEQYF. Looking up the rest from reference TRBV14 and TRBJ2-7 gives the full variable domain: EAGVTQFPSHSVIEKGQTVTLRCDPISGHDNLYWYRRVMGKEIKFLLHFVKESKQDESGMPNNRFLAERTGGTYSTLKVQPAELEDSGVYFCASSPHVGTGVTEQYFGPGTRLTVT.

V and J are TRBV28 and TRBJ2-5, with 8 bases fitting TRBD2. Trimming cost V 2 bases and J 1 base; bases outside gene matches: 6. Per the germline V gene, CDR1 is MDHEN and CDR2 is SYDVKM. The CDR3 runs 16 residues. CDR3 region: CASSLTAGGLQETQYF. As DNA, the CDR3 is TGTGCCAGCAGTTTAACGGCGGGGGGACTCCAAGAGACCCAGTACTTC.

The chain recombines TRBV5-6 with TRBJ1-4; 12 nucleotides align to TRBD1. The CDR3 has 17 residues. J lost 6 bases, V lost 3 bases, and 9 bases had no gene match. Looked up from germline, CDR1 is SGHDT and CDR2 is YYEEEE. CDR3: CASSSGTGGDSYEKLFF. CDR3 bases: TGTGCCAGCAGCTCAGGGACAGGGGGCGATAGTTATGAAAAACTGTTTTTT.

The chain is built from TRBV6-5 and TRBJ2-5, with TRBD1 identical over 7 bases. The CDR3 is 12 amino acids. CDR1 and CDR2 from the germline V gene are MNHEY and SVGAGI. V lost 9 bases, J lost 6 bases, and 7 bases stayed unmatched. CDR3 DNA: TGTGCCAGACCGGGACAGCAGAAGACCCAGTACTTC. Translated: CARPGQQKTQYF.

The chain links TRBV27 to TRBJ2-7; 9 nucleotides line up with TRBD2. This CDR3 has 14 residues. J lost 2 bases, V lost 6 bases, and 5 bases had no gene match. The germline gives CDR1 MNHEY, CDR2 SMNVEV (reference sequence). Here the CDR3 reads CASRLAGNAYEQYF. The CDR3 DNA follows: TGTGCCAGCAGGCTAGCGGGGAACGCCTACGAGCAGTACTTC.

The gene calls are TRBV5-1 and TRBJ2-2; D possibly matches TRBD1 or TRBD2 (7 bases each). Germline CDR1 and CDR2: SGHRS and YFSETQ. V was trimmed by 7 bases and J by 7 bases, leaving 14 bases between them. The CDR3 is 13 residues long. The CDR3 DNA reads TGCGCCAGCGATACAGGGGAGGGCGGGGAGCTGTTTTTT. Translated: CASDTGEGGELFF.

This clone has just a few counts. The chain links TRBV28 to TRBJ1-6; D is possibly TRBD1 (5 bases). Germline V gene sequence: CDR1 MDHEN, CDR2 SYDVKM. The CDR3 totals 16 residues. The V end was cut by 7 bases, the J end by 4 bases, with 17 bases between. The CDR3 DNA is TGTGCCAGCAAAGACAGAGACCAGACTTATAATTCACCCCTCCACTTT. It specifies CASKDRDQTYNSPLHF.

The chain employs TRBV6-5 and TRBJ1-2; D is unclear. V gave up 0 bases and J gave up 3 bases, with 8 bases separating them. The CDR3 length is 14 residues. The V gene's germline CDR1 is MNHEY and CDR2 SVGAGI. CDR3 nucleotides: TGTGCCAGCAGTTACTCCGACAAGGACTATGGCTACACCTTC. Translated, it gives CASSYSDKDYGYTF.